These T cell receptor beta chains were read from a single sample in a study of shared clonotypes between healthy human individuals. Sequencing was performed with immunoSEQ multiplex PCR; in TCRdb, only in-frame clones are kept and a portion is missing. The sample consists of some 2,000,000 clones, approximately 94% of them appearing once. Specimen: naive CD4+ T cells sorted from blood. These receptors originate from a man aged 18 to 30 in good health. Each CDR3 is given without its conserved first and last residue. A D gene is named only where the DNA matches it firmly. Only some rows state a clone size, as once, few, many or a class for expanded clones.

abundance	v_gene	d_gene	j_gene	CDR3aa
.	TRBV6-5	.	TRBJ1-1	ASSYSTRGVNTEAF
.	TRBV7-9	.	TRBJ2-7	ASSPGEWEQY
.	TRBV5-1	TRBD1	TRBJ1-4	ASSLMGQGGEKLF
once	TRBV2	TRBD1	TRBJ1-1	ASRTGGKKAF
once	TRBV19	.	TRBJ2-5	ATVANTGTQY
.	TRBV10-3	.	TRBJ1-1	AISEGREVTEAF
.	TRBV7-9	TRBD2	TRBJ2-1	ASSPSNHGLGGRYNEQF
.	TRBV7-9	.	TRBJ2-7	ASSLQKAAYEQY
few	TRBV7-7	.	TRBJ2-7	ASSTNPAGEQY
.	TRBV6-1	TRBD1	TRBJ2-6	ASSVGTASGANVLT
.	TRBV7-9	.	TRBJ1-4	ASSLTGAANEKLF
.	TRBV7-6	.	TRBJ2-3	ASSLSQVAGDTQY
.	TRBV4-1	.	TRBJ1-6	ASSQEWESSYNSPLH
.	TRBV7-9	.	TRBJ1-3	ASSLSRGGVGDTIY
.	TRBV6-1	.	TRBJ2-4	ASRGLATKNIQY
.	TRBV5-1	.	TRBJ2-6	ASSLYTLSSGANVLT
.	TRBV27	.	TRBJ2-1	ASSSTSVREGEQF
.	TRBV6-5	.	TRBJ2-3	ASSYSDTQY
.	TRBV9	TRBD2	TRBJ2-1	ASSGTGGVSYNEQF
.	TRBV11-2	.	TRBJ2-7	ASSLYLSIGEQY
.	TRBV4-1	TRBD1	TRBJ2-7	ASSRGGQGAYEQY
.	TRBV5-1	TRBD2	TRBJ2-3	ASSLERSGGADTQY
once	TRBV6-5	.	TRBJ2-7	ASSPVGTGIYEQY
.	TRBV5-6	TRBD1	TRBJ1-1	ASSLTGVNSRKGAF
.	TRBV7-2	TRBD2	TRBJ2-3	ASSSLAGSSTDTQY
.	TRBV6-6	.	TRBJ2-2	ASSPIRVGELF
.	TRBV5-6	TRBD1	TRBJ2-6	ASSAQGPGANVLT
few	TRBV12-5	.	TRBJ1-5	ASVGPGSWDQPQH
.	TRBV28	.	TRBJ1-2	ASSFQSYNYGYT
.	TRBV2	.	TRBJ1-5	ASSGQQGINQPQH
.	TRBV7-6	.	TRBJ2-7	ASSLLQTAYEQY
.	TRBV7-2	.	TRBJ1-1	ASSDHSMNTEAF
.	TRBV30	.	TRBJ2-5	AWGMGGGRETQY
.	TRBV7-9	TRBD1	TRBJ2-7	ASSSGPTGREQY
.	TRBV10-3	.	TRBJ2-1	AISFGETYNEQF
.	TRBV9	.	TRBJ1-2	ASSGVKAGVGGSYGYT
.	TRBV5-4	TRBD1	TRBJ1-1	ASSLRGQANTEAF
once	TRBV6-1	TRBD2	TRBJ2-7	ASSGLAGVGYEQY
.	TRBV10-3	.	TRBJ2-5	AISESVAALRGEETQY
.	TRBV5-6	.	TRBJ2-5	ASRRAGTQETQY
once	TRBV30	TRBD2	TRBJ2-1	AGRPPGLAARGQF